This T cell receptor beta chain was sequenced for a study of blood T cell repertoires in COVID-19. Overall study context: Nucleic acid was either cDNA or gDNA, and it came from T cells, B-cell-depleted T cells, or PBMCs.

Per the authors' pipeline: Researchers report that nucleated cell counts were estimated from reference gene primer amplification. Repertoires were generated with immunoSEQ multiplex PCR, while TCRdb's copy carries only in-frame clones and drops some. Clone size and V and J calls were adopted from that table, with D and trimming inferred from the DNA. This table holds about 480,000 clones, around 85% found once. This CDR3 contains 14 residues. The ends were cut back, 3 bases at V and 7 bases at J, with 14 bases in the middle. Germline CDR1 SGHNT, CDR2 YYREEE (reference sequence). The source is a woman between 55 and 75 years old who had recovered from COVID-19. Material for sequencing was PBMCs or T cells enriched from blood (not recorded which). This chain links TRBV5-4 with TRBJ1-3; tentative D call: TRBD1 (6 bases). The DNA of the CDR3 is TGTGCCAGCAGCTCCTTTGACAGGCGGAACACCATATATTTT. It specifies CASSSFDRRNTIYF.